This TCR beta chain is from a study of blood T cell repertoires in COVID-19. Seattle's enrolled individuals joined amid active infection and were then monitored longitudinally. Repertoires were generated with immunoSEQ multiplex PCR, while TCRdb's copy carries only in-frame clones and drops some. The sample has some 190,000 clones, roughly 80% seen once. The CDR3 extends over 16 amino acids. Germline V gives CDR1 SQVTM, CDR2 ANQGSEA. The V end lost 3 bases, the J end lost 2 bases, and 18 bases lay between the germline ends. The chain employs TRBV29-1 and TRBJ2-3, with a weak D call TRBD2 (7 bases). The source of this sequence is an elderly woman with COVID-19, enrolled during active disease. Material for sequencing was peripheral blood. This CDR3 reads CSVDGGPTSSTDTQYF. DNA for the CDR3: TGCAGCGTTGACGGGGGGCCCACCTCCTCCACAGATACGCAGTATTTT.